Listed below are T cell receptor beta chains from one sample, sequenced in a study of regulatory T cells in long-lasting Graves disease. MiXCR, run by TCRdb on the multiplex PCR reads, gives a single entry per CDR3 protein. The sample holds about 430,000 distinct CDR3 sequences, around 16% seen once. These data were likewise used in another study, on T cells in Graves' hyperthyroidism and ophthalmopathy.

This material consisted of peripheral blood mononuclear cells (PBMCs), taken at new diagnosis, from a patient treated with antithyroid drugs. These receptors were taken from a woman aged 40 to 55 with Graves disease. Both conserved end residues are part of each CDR3. The order of the fields is clone size, V gene, D gene, J gene, CDR3 length, CDR3 protein, CDR3 DNA. The D gene is left open where the match is weak. Some rows mark clone size as missing; the rest say once, few, many or name a class of expanded clone.

many	TRBV7-9	NA	TRBJ2-5	13	CASSKTGQETQYF	TGTGCCAGCAGCAAGACGGGCCAAGAGACCCAGTACTTC
NA	TRBV10-2	TRBD1	TRBJ2-7	13	CASMGTGVYEQYF	TGCGCCAGCATGGGGACAGGGGTCTACGAGCAGTACTTC
many	TRBV11-2	NA	TRBJ2-3	18	CASSPRVWDSATTDTQYF	TGTGCCAGCAGCCCTAGGGTGTGGGACTCGGCTACCACAGATACGCAGTATTTT
NA	TRBV11-3	TRBD2	TRBJ2-1	21	CASSSPVGSSGTSFPYNEQFF	TGTGCCAGCAGCTCCCCCGTTGGATCTAGCGGGACCTCCTTCCCGTACAATGAGCAGTTCTTC
few	TRBV28	NA	TRBJ2-2	14	CASSWVGGTGELFF	TGTGCCAGCAGTTGGGTGGGTGGGACCGGGGAGCTGTTTTTT
NA	TRBV6-2/TRBV6-3	TRBD2	TRBJ2-7	15	CASPLKGLAGYEQYF	TGTGCCAGCCCGCTTAAGGGACTAGCGGGATACGAGCAGTACTTC
few	TRBV5-5	NA	TRBJ2-7	15	CASCPSAGSSYEQYF	TGTGCCAGCTGCCCCTCCGCGGGGAGCTCCTACGAGCAGTACTTC
many	TRBV7-9	NA	TRBJ1-3	19	CASSLAHGGPPGFGNTIYF	TGTGCCAGCAGCTTAGCGCACGGGGGTCCCCCTGGATTCGGAAACACCATATATTTT
many	TRBV12-3/TRBV12-4	NA	TRBJ2-1	14	CASSPIVAYNEQFF	TGTGCCAGCAGCCCCATCGTGGCCTACAATGAGCAGTTCTTC
NA	TRBV20-1	TRBD2	TRBJ2-1	14	CSAGREGLDNEQFF	TGCAGTGCTGGACGGGAGGGCCTAGACAATGAGCAGTTCTTC
few	TRBV6-1	NA	TRBJ1-5	14	CASRIGQLNQPQHF	TGTGCCAGCAGAATCGGACAGTTAAATCAGCCCCAGCATTTT
NA	TRBV18	TRBD2	TRBJ2-1	16	CASSPPLRELDNEQFF	TGTGCCAGCTCACCACCGTTGCGGGAGCTCGACAATGAGCAGTTCTTC
few	TRBV28	TRBD1	TRBJ2-2	16	CASSVPGQGFPGELFF	TGTGCCAGCAGTGTACCGGGACAGGGGTTTCCCGGGGAGCTGTTTTTT
many	TRBV2	NA	TRBJ2-3	13	CASSPPFTDTQYF	TGTGCCAGCAGTCCGCCGTTCACAGATACGCAGTATTTT
few	TRBV6-2/TRBV6-3	NA	TRBJ2-7	16	CASSYTRDRNAYEQYF	TGTGCCAGCAGTTACACACGAGACAGGAATGCCTACGAGCAGTACTTC
many	TRBV5-1	NA	TRBJ2-7	14	CASSLELPPYEQYF	TGCGCCAGCAGCTTGGAACTTCCCCCCTACGAGCAGTACTTC
NA	TRBV5-1	NA	TRBJ2-2	14	CASSWTALTGELFF	TGCGCCAGCAGCTGGACAGCCTTGACCGGGGAGCTGTTTTTT
many	TRBV11-2	NA	TRBJ2-7	14	CASSPTYGTYEQYF	TGTGCCAGCAGCCCAACTTACGGGACCTACGAGCAGTACTTC
many	TRBV27	TRBD1	TRBJ2-1	13	CASRIGQVNEQFF	TGTGCCAGCAGAATAGGACAGGTGAATGAGCAGTTCTTC
many	TRBV2	NA	TRBJ2-3	17	CASREDGDFSIPDTQYF	TGTGCCAGCAGGGAAGACGGGGACTTCTCAATCCCCGATACGCAGTATTTT